The rows below give T cell receptor beta chains drawn from one sample of a study of cytomegalovirus exposure and HLA in healthy donors. Produced via immunoSEQ multiplex PCR; TCRdb's table is partial and in-frame only. The sample yields approximately 170,000 clones, roughly 67% seen once. Sequencing used PBMCs. These receptors all come from a young woman in good health and CMV-seropositive. Both conserved end residues are part of each CDR3. D genes are given only for firm matches. Some rows mark clone size as missing; the rest say once, few, many or name a class of expanded clone.

J gene: TRBJ2-1
V gene: TRBV30
D gene: -
clone size: -
CDR3 protein: CAWRGGKGSYNEQFF
CDR3 DNA: TGTGCCTGGAGGGGCGGGAAGGGCTCCTACAATGAGCAGTTCTTC

J gene: TRBJ1-3
V gene: TRBV7-9
D gene: TRBD1
clone size: -
CDR3 protein: CASSLGQGANTIYF
CDR3 DNA: TGTGCCAGCAGCTTAGGCCAGGGGGCGAACACCATATATTTT

J gene: TRBJ1-2
V gene: TRBV19
D gene: -
clone size: -
CDR3 protein: CASSIVDRRNYGYTF
CDR3 DNA: TGTGCCAGTAGTATAGTCGACAGAAGAAACTATGGCTACACCTTC

J gene: TRBJ2-7
V gene: TRBV7-2
D gene: TRBD1
clone size: -
CDR3 protein: CASSLVGTDTYEQYF
CDR3 DNA: TGTGCCAGCAGCTTAGTTGGGACAGATACCTACGAGCAGTACTTC

J gene: TRBJ1-2
V gene: TRBV11-2
D gene: TRBD1
clone size: -
CDR3 protein: CASSTRQGAGGGYTF
CDR3 DNA: TGTGCCAGCAGCACCAGACAGGGGGCCGGGGGGGGCTACACCTTC

J gene: TRBJ2-2
V gene: TRBV30
D gene: TRBD2
clone size: -
CDR3 protein: CAWSGRGGVTGELFF
CDR3 DNA: TGTGCCTGGAGCGGCCGGGGAGGGGTCACCGGGGAGCTGTTTTTT

J gene: TRBJ2-7
V gene: TRBV20-1
D gene: -
clone size: few
CDR3 protein: CSARGQGQYF
CDR3 DNA: TGCAGTGCTAGAGGGCAGGGGCAGTACTTC

J gene: TRBJ2-3
V gene: TRBV30
D gene: TRBD2
clone size: -
CDR3 protein: CAWSSPPAGGPDTQYF
CDR3 DNA: TGTGCCTGGAGTTCCCCCCCAGCGGGGGGCCCAGATACGCAGTATTTT

J gene: TRBJ2-7
V gene: TRBV28
D gene: -
clone size: few
CDR3 protein: CASSSGILGVGEQYF
CDR3 DNA: TGTGCCAGCAGTTCGGGGATTCTTGGAGTTGGCGAGCAGTACTTC

J gene: TRBJ1-2
V gene: TRBV6-1
D gene: -
clone size: once
CDR3 protein: CASSEARGYGYTF
CDR3 DNA: TGTGCCAGCAGTGAAGCGCGGGGCTATGGCTACACCTTC

J gene: TRBJ2-1
V gene: TRBV28
D gene: -
clone size: -
CDR3 protein: CASSPSRIEQFF
CDR3 DNA: TGTGCCAGCAGCCCATCGAGGATTGAGCAGTTCTTC

J gene: TRBJ1-3
V gene: TRBV6-6
D gene: TRBD1
clone size: -
CDR3 protein: CASSYGDRTGNTIYF
CDR3 DNA: TGTGCCAGCAGTTACGGGGACAGGACTGGAAACACCATATATTTT

J gene: TRBJ1-6
V gene: TRBV6-5
D gene: -
clone size: few
CDR3 protein: CASRLQGSNSPLHF
CDR3 DNA: TGTGCCAGCAGACTACAGGGTTCAAATTCACCCCTCCACTTT

J gene: TRBJ2-3
V gene: TRBV19
D gene: -
clone size: -
CDR3 protein: CASSQEGDTQYF
CDR3 DNA: TGTGCCAGTAGTCAGGAGGGAGATACGCAGTATTTT

J gene: TRBJ2-1
V gene: TRBV2
D gene: -
clone size: once
CDR3 protein: CASSERISSYNEQFF
CDR3 DNA: TGTGCCAGCAGTGAGCGGATAAGCTCCTACAATGAGCAGTTCTTC

J gene: TRBJ1-4
V gene: TRBV9
D gene: TRBD1
clone size: few
CDR3 protein: CASSVERGLGKLFF
CDR3 DNA: TGTGCCAGCAGCGTAGAGAGGGGGCTGGGAAAACTGTTTTTT

J gene: TRBJ2-7
V gene: TRBV19
D gene: TRBD1
clone size: few
CDR3 protein: CASDPGTGQGEQYF
CDR3 DNA: TGTGCCAGTGATCCTGGGACAGGGCAGGGCGAGCAGTACTTC

J gene: TRBJ1-1
V gene: TRBV30
D gene: -
clone size: once
CDR3 protein: CAWGQGWGNTEAFF
CDR3 DNA: TGTGCCTGGGGCCAGGGGTGGGGAAACACTGAAGCTTTCTTT

J gene: TRBJ2-7
V gene: TRBV6-5
D gene: TRBD1
clone size: -
CDR3 protein: CASSPPGQGWYEQYF
CDR3 DNA: TGTGCCAGCAGTCCCCCCGGACAGGGTTGGTACGAGCAGTACTTC

J gene: TRBJ2-1
V gene: TRBV5-1
D gene: TRBD2
clone size: once
CDR3 protein: CASSSSGSSYNEQFF
CDR3 DNA: TGCGCCAGCAGCTCTAGCGGGAGCTCCTACAATGAGCAGTTCTTC

J gene: TRBJ1-1
V gene: TRBV7-9
D gene: -
clone size: few
CDR3 protein: CASSFGTPEAFF
CDR3 DNA: TGTGCCAGCAGCTTCGGGACACCTGAAGCTTTCTTT

J gene: TRBJ2-3
V gene: TRBV4-3
D gene: TRBD2
clone size: -
CDR3 protein: CASSQDRTSEAQYF
CDR3 DNA: TGCGCCAGCAGCCAAGATCGGACTAGCGAGGCGCAGTATTTT

J gene: TRBJ1-4
V gene: TRBV19
D gene: -
clone size: -
CDR3 protein: CASSTGLSEKLFF
CDR3 DNA: TGTGCCAGTAGTACGGGACTCAGTGAAAAACTGTTTTTT

J gene: TRBJ1-2
V gene: TRBV29-1
D gene: -
clone size: -
CDR3 protein: CSVEGRDYGYTF
CDR3 DNA: TGCAGCGTTGAAGGGAGGGATTATGGCTACACCTTC

J gene: TRBJ1-1
V gene: TRBV7-9
D gene: TRBD1
clone size: few
CDR3 protein: CASPPQGAVTEAFF
CDR3 DNA: TGTGCCAGCCCTCCACAGGGGGCGGTCACTGAAGCTTTCTTT

J gene: TRBJ2-3
V gene: TRBV6-4
D gene: TRBD2
clone size: -
CDR3 protein: CASSDSPSGGAVDTQYF
CDR3 DNA: TGTGCCAGCAGTGACTCGCCTAGCGGGGGGGCTGTTGATACGCAGTATTTT

J gene: TRBJ1-1
V gene: TRBV28
D gene: TRBD1
clone size: -
CDR3 protein: CASSPLDRPMNTEAFF
CDR3 DNA: TGTGCCAGCAGTCCCTTGGACAGGCCAATGAACACTGAAGCTTTCTTT

J gene: TRBJ2-5
V gene: TRBV9
D gene: -
clone size: -
CDR3 protein: CASSGVGSLGKETQYF
CDR3 DNA: TGTGCCAGCAGCGGCGTCGGGTCCTTAGGAAAAGAGACCCAGTACTTC

J gene: TRBJ1-6
V gene: TRBV23-1
D gene: TRBD1
clone size: -
CDR3 protein: CASSQFINVRGNSPLHF
CDR3 DNA: TGCGCCAGCAGTCAATTTATTAATGTCAGGGGGAATTCACCCCTCCACTTT

J gene: TRBJ2-3
V gene: TRBV7-2
D gene: TRBD2
clone size: -
CDR3 protein: CASSLRLAGEGDTQYF
CDR3 DNA: TGTGCCAGCAGCCTCCGACTAGCGGGGGAGGGGGATACGCAGTATTTT

J gene: TRBJ2-3
V gene: TRBV5-1
D gene: TRBD2
clone size: few
CDR3 protein: CASSTRRLAGGSTDTQYF
CDR3 DNA: TGCGCCAGCAGCACGCGCCGACTAGCGGGGGGGAGCACAGATACGCAGTATTTT

J gene: TRBJ2-4
V gene: TRBV4-3
D gene: TRBD1
clone size: -
CDR3 protein: CASSIDREHIQYF
CDR3 DNA: TGCGCCAGCAGCATCGACAGGGAACACATTCAGTACTTC

J gene: TRBJ1-5
V gene: TRBV28
D gene: -
clone size: few
CDR3 protein: CASSLLGGAGQPQHF
CDR3 DNA: TGTGCCAGCAGTTTACTTGGGGGCGCCGGGCAGCCCCAGCATTTT

J gene: TRBJ1-4
V gene: TRBV6-1
D gene: -
clone size: -
CDR3 protein: CASSWTGDEKLFF
CDR3 DNA: TGTGCCAGCAGTTGGACTGGGGATGAAAAACTGTTTTTT

J gene: TRBJ1-4
V gene: TRBV6-6
D gene: -
clone size: -
CDR3 protein: CASRLSTNEKLFF
CDR3 DNA: TGTGCCAGCAGGCTATCAACTAATGAAAAACTGTTTTTT

J gene: TRBJ2-1
V gene: TRBV13
D gene: -
clone size: -
CDR3 protein: CASSLAQDTYNEQFF
CDR3 DNA: TGTGCCAGCAGCTTAGCCCAAGACACCTACAATGAGCAGTTCTTC

J gene: TRBJ2-7
V gene: TRBV4-3
D gene: -
clone size: -
CDR3 protein: CASSQGYFRGQYEQYF
CDR3 DNA: TGCGCCAGCAGCCAAGGATATTTCAGGGGTCAGTATGAGCAGTACTTC

J gene: TRBJ2-1
V gene: TRBV6-4
D gene: TRBD2
clone size: -
CDR3 protein: CASSDSHSGSYNEQFF
CDR3 DNA: TGTGCCAGCAGTGACTCCCACAGCGGGAGCTACAATGAGCAGTTCTTC

J gene: TRBJ2-5
V gene: TRBV25-1
D gene: TRBD1
clone size: -
CDR3 protein: CASREDRGKTQYF
CDR3 DNA: TGTGCCAGCAGGGAGGACAGGGGTAAGACCCAGTACTTC

J gene: TRBJ2-7
V gene: TRBV7-2
D gene: -
clone size: -
CDR3 protein: CASSLAISSYEQCF
CDR3 DNA: TGTGCCAGCAGCTTAGCTATTAGCTCCTACGAGCAGTGCTTC

J gene: TRBJ2-7
V gene: TRBV7-2
D gene: TRBD1
clone size: -
CDR3 protein: CASSWGTGGYYEQYF
CDR3 DNA: TGTGCCAGCAGCTGGGGGACAGGGGGCTACTACGAGCAGTACTTC

J gene: TRBJ2-5
V gene: TRBV28
D gene: TRBD2
clone size: -
CDR3 protein: CASSPGTSEETQYF
CDR3 DNA: TGTGCCAGCAGTCCCGGGACTAGTGAAGAGACCCAGTACTTC

J gene: TRBJ2-1
V gene: TRBV4-3
D gene: -
clone size: -
CDR3 protein: CASSQSSDIRGHNEQFF
CDR3 DNA: TGCGCCAGCAGCCAATCCTCCGACATCAGGGGCCACAATGAGCAGTTCTTC

J gene: TRBJ2-3
V gene: TRBV19
D gene: -
clone size: -
CDR3 protein: CASSIQRSTDTQYF
CDR3 DNA: TGTGCCAGTAGTATTCAGCGGAGCACAGATACGCAGTATTTT

J gene: TRBJ1-4
V gene: TRBV15
D gene: TRBD1
clone size: -
CDR3 protein: CATSRDRPGQRATNEKLFF
CDR3 DNA: TGTGCCACCAGCAGAGATCGGCCGGGACAGAGGGCAACTAATGAAAAACTGTTTTTT

J gene: TRBJ2-5
V gene: TRBV6-5
D gene: -
clone size: few
CDR3 protein: CASSYLETQYF
CDR3 DNA: TGTGCCAGCAGTTACCTAGAGACCCAGTACTTC

J gene: TRBJ2-7
V gene: TRBV11-3
D gene: -
clone size: -
CDR3 protein: CASSETTGNHEQYF
CDR3 DNA: TGTGCCAGCAGCGAAACAACAGGGAACCACGAGCAGTACTTC